The entry below gives a single T cell receptor beta chain sequence along with its context. No antigen is known for it. No base quality information exists; no much larger clone differs at one position. These data originate in a study of blood T cell repertoires in COVID-19 (dated by TCRdb to the early 2020s). Background for the entire study: The collaborator samples originated in the United States, Italy and Spain and spanned the acute and convalescent phases of COVID-19. Where available, HLA class I and class II types were obtained from metadata supplied by the sample provider rather than from assay-based typing. Subjects who had been exposed to COVID-19, were actively infected with it, or had recovered from it provided the deeply sampled blood TCRbeta repertoires that made up the dataset. The material from the prospective study consisted of cDNA or gDNA derived from T cells, B-cell-depleted T cells, or PBMCs. A de-identified subject ID, COVID-19 status, age in years and sex were almost always included in the sample metadata. The repertoires were made available in a free public database intended to serve as a resource for research on the immune response to SARS-CoV-2. The samples were drawn from two sources: the first 160 participants of the ongoing ImmuneRACE study, and about 1,300 subjects contributed by 6 global collaborators. What the research found in general, with its limitations: Clinical and demographic metadata were provided uncurated, with the amount varying by source and participant.

TCRbeta CDR3 regions were amplified from genomic DNA using the immunoSEQ Assay, a bias-controlled multiplex PCR. The paper's processing steps were these. The number of nucleated cells in each sample was estimated by amplification of reference gene primers within the assay. To quantify the absolute abundance of each unique TCRbeta CDR3 rearrangement, sequence reads were collapsed and filtered. For each sample, productive Simpson clonality was calculated by taking the square root of Simpson's diversity index across productive rearrangements. Here the immuneACCESS table is served through TCRdb, limited to in-frame sequences with V and J called. Missing clones are a known gap in these copies; in checked studies unresolved V genes cover under half, and the rest lacks a known reason. V and J calls and clone size are those listed in that table; D and trimming were worked out from the DNA. This sample lists some 260,000 clones; just under 85% were detected once. The ten biggest clones cover 7.5% to 10% of the sample.

Each collaborating institution followed its own protocols to collect whole blood in K2EDTA tubes. For TCRbeta analysis, collaborators shipped samples as frozen whole blood, isolated PBMCs, or DNA extracted from either of those sample types. The TCR originated in an elderly man with acute or convalescent COVID-19. Sequencing was carried out using peripheral blood.

The nucleotide sequence is TGTGCCAGCAGTATCCAAGGGGGAGGGGGCTCCTATAATTCACCCCTCCACTTT. Its product reads: CASSIQGGGGSYNSPLHF. Recombination joined TRBV27 with TRBJ1-6, with TRBD1 tentatively as D gene (6 bases match). The germline V gene (reference sequence) yields MNHEY for CDR1 and SMNVEV for CDR2. V was cut back by 5 bases and J by 0 bases, leaving a gap of 17 bases between them. The CDR3 sequence holds 18 residues, the cysteine and phenylalanine included. Kept here is only the CDR3 DNA, which spans 54 bases and is read in frame from base 1.